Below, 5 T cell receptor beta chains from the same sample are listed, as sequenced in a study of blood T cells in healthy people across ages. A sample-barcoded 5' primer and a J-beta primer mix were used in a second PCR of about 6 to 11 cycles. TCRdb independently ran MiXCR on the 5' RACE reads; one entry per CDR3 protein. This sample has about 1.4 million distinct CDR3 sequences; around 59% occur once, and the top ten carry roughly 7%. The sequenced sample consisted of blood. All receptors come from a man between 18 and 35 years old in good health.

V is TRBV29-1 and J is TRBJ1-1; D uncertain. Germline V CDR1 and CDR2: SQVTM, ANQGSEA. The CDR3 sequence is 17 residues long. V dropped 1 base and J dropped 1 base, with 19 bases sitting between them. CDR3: CSVEVGVRPLENTEAFF. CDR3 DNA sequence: TGCAGCGTTGAAGTGGGAGTTAGGCCTCTAGAGAACACTGAAGCTTTCTTT.

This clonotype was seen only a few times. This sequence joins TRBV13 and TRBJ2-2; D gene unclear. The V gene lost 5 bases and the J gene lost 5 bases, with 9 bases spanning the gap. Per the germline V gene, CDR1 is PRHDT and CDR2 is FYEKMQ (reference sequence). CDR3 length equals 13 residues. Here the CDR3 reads CASSPPGTGELFF. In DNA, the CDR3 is TGTGCCAGCAGCCCTCCCGGGACCGGGGAGCTGTTTTTT.

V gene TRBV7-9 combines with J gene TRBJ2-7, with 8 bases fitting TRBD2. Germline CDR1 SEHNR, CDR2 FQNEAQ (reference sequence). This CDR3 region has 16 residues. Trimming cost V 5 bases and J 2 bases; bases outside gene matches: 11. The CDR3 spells CASSRHGGGRTYEQYF. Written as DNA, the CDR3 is TGTGCCAGCAGCCGTCACGGCGGGGGGCGAACCTACGAGCAGTACTTC.

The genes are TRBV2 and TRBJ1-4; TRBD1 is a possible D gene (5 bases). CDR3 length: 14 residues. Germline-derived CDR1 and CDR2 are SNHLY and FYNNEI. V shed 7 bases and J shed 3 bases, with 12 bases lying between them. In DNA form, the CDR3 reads TGTGCCAGCAAAGTTCAGGGTCCTAATGAAAAACTGTTTTTT. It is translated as CASKVQGPNEKLFF.

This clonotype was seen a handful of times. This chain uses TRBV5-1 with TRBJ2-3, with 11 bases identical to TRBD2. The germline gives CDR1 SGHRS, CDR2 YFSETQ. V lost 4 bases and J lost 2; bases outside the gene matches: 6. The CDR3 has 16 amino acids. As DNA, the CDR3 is TGCGCCAGCAGCCCCAGACTAGCGGGGCTCACAGATACGCAGTATTTT. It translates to CASSPRLAGLTDTQYF. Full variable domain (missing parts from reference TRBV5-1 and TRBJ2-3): KAGVTQTPRYLIKTRGQQVTLSCSPISGHRSVSWYQQTPGQGLQFLFEYFSETQRNKGNFPGRFSGRQFSNSRSEMNVSTLELGDSALYLCASSPRLAGLTDTQYFGPGTRLTVL.